These 5 T cell receptor beta chains were all obtained from the same sample, sequenced in a study of cytomegalovirus exposure and HLA in healthy donors. The PCR contained 60 Vbeta and 13 Jbeta primers. Sequencing used immunoSEQ multiplex PCR; TCRdb keeps in-frame clones, though not all of them. The data hold more than 95,000 clones, with about 81% observed a single time. The material sequenced was PBMCs. Receptors were obtained from a woman younger than 45 in good health and CMV-seronegative.

The rearrangement joins TRBV19 to TRBJ1-1, with 7 bases that match TRBD1. After removal of 5 bases from V and 1 base from J, the junction contained 7 bases not matched to a gene. The CDR3 has 15 residues. Germline loops: CDR1 LNHDA, CDR2 SQIVND (reference sequence). Written as DNA, the CDR3 is TGTGCCAGTAGTTTTAGGACAGGAGGGAACACTGAAGCTTTCTTT. Encoded protein: CASSFRTGGNTEAFF.

The chain joins TRBV9 to TRBJ2-3; TRBD2 aligns across 10 bases. The CDR3 totals 16 residues. Germline trimming cut 0 bases from V and 6 bases from J; bases unmatched to any gene: 7. Looked up from germline, CDR1 is SGDLS and CDR2 is YYNGEE. CDR3 region: CASSVGPAGGRDTQYF. CDR3 bases: TGTGCCAGCAGCGTAGGACCAGCGGGGGGGCGGGATACGCAGTATTTT.

The chain has TRBV25-1 and TRBJ1-5; weak D call: TRBD1 (6 bases). The CDR3 spans 15 residues. Germline V gives CDR1 MGHDK, CDR2 SYGVNS. Trimming pared 3 bases from V and 4 bases from J, leaving 13 bases between. This CDR3 reads CASSESRGWNQPQHF. The CDR3 nucleotides are TGTGCCAGCAGTGAGTCGAGGGGGTGGAATCAGCCCCAGCATTTT.

V is TRBV19 and J is TRBJ1-2; no definite D call. Germline V gene lookup returns CDR1 LNHDA and CDR2 SQIVND (reference sequence). This CDR3 is 13 amino acids long. V was clipped by 4 bases and J by 7 bases, with 13 bases between them. In DNA form, the CDR3 reads TGTGCCAGTAGTAGAAGGAGGTCAGGTGGCTACACCTTC. This encodes CASSRRRSGGYTF.

The chain couples TRBV5-4 to TRBJ2-3, with TRBD2 matching 7 bases. Germline CDR1 and CDR2: SGHNT and YYREEE (reference sequence). The CDR3 contains 15 residues. Unmatched junction bases numbered 13, after V lost 4 bases and J lost 8 bases. The CDR3 coding sequence is TGTGCCAGCAGCCACATCGAGCGGACGGGGGGTACGCAGTATTTT. This encodes CASSHIERTGGTQYF.